The 6 T cell receptor beta chains presented below share a single source sample, sequenced in a study of T-cell memory formation after mild COVID-19. One entry per CDR3 protein, called by TCRdb with MiXCR from the 5' RACE reads. The profile shows about 340,000 distinct CDR3 sequences, 15% to 20% of them singletons. Sequenced sample: PBMCs or a T cell subset sorted from them (not recorded which). Every receptor here comes from a man aged 18 to 30 who had mild COVID-19 (a few samples of this study predate the infection). Cell type and time point are not known.

The chain is built from TRBV11-3 and TRBJ2-1; TRBD1 aligns across 9 bases. The length of the CDR3 is 14 residues. With 4 bases clipped from V and 10 bases from J, the junction kept 8 bases outside the gene matches. CDR1 is SGHNT, CDR2 YENEEA, per germline. The CDR3 loop reads CASSWGQGTGEQFF. The CDR3 nucleotides read TGTGCCAGCAGCTGGGGACAGGGTACTGGGGAGCAGTTCTTC. The whole variable domain, remainder taken from reference TRBV11-3 and TRBJ2-1, is EAGVVQSPRYKIIEKKQPVAFWCNPISGHNTLYWYLQNLGQGPELLIRYENEEAVDDSQLPKDRFSAERLKGVDSTLKIQPAELGDSAVYLCASSWGQGTGEQFFGPGTRLTVL.

This clonotype was found many times. The V gene is TRBV12-3 or TRBV12-4, the J gene TRBJ1-2; D is unclear. Trimming cost V 3 bases and J 4 bases, with 12 bases left between them. The CDR3 is 14 residues long. CDR3 sequence reads: CASSLLRSSYGYTF. DNA of the CDR3: TGTGCCAGCAGTTTGCTCCGCAGCTCCTATGGCTACACCTTC.

The DNA for the CDR3 is TGCGCCAGCAGCGCCGGGACGGCCCGATACAATGAGCAGTTCTTC. This sequence encodes CASSAGTARYNEQFF. The chain combines TRBV4-3 with TRBJ2-1, with D perhaps being TRBD1 or TRBD2 (5 bases each). The CDR3 loop spans 15 amino acids. Looked up from germline, CDR1 is LGHNA and CDR2 is YSLEER. V was trimmed by 5 bases and J by 4 bases, leaving 15 bases between them.

This clonotype occurred many times. The rearrangement uses TRBV7-2 and TRBJ2-1, with D perhaps being TRBD1 or TRBD2 (5 bases each). Trimming removed 3 bases from V and 5 bases from J, with 14 bases in between. Germline loops: CDR1 SGHTA, CDR2 FQGNSA. The length of the CDR3 is 15 residues. This chain's CDR3 is CASSFSTQGHNEQFF. CDR3 coding DNA: TGTGCCAGCAGCTTCTCTACCCAGGGACACAATGAGCAGTTCTTC.

This clonotype has just a few counts. The chain couples TRBV7-9 to TRBJ2-1, with 10 nucleotides matching TRBD1. CDR1 and CDR2 (germline): SEHNR, FQNEAQ (reference sequence). The CDR3 extends over 15 amino acids. J gave up 5 bases and V 1 base, and 2 bases lay outside the gene matches. CDR3 in amino acids: CASSLGDRGHNEQFF. The CDR3 DNA sequence: TGTGCCAGCAGCTTAGGGGACAGGGGCCACAATGAGCAGTTCTTC.

This clonotype was counted between two and nine times. The V and J genes are TRBV9 and TRBJ1-1; TRBD1 matches 8 bases. This CDR3 is 14 amino acids long. The V gene's germline CDR1 is SGDLS and CDR2 YYNGEE. Trimming removed 3 bases from V and 5 bases from J; junction bases left unmatched: 6. CDR3 coding DNA: TGTGCCAGCAGCGCGCAGGGGGCGAGGACTGAAGCTTTCTTT. This translates into CASSAQGARTEAFF.